Shown below are 26 T cell receptor beta chains from a single sample sequenced in a study of shared clonotypes between healthy human individuals. Produced via immunoSEQ multiplex PCR; TCRdb's table is partial and in-frame only. The profile covers hundreds of thousands of clones, with less than 80% appearing a single time and around 1.8% taken by the ten largest. The sample taken for sequencing was memory CD4+ T cells sorted from blood. Subset here: CD45RA-negative fraction. These receptors all come from a woman under 40 in good health.

The rearrangement links TRBV4-2 to TRBJ1-1; D not resolved. CDR3 length: 12 amino acids. Germline assignment: CDR1 LGHNA and CDR2 YNFKEQ. V was clipped by 2 bases and J by 5 bases, with 6 bases between them. The CDR3 is CASSQSGTEAFF. Written as DNA, the CDR3 is TGTGCCAGCAGCCAATCCGGAACTGAAGCTTTCTTT.

J is TRBJ1-3 and V is TRBV28, with D perhaps TRBD1 (6 bases). In germline, CDR1 is MDHEN, CDR2 SYDVKM. The CDR3 is 15 residues long. Trimming cost V 6 bases and J 4 bases, with 16 bases left between them. CDR3 in amino acids: CASSLHFTGGNTIYF. The CDR3 DNA sequence: TGTGCCAGCAGCCTCCATTTTACAGGGGGAAACACCATATATTTT. The complete variable domain, with remaining parts taken from reference TRBV28 and TRBJ1-3, reads DVKVTQSSRYLVKRTGEKVFLECVQDMDHENMFWYRQDPGLGLRLIYFSYDVKMKEKGDIPEGYSVSREKKERFSLILESASTNQTSMYLCASSLHFTGGNTIYFGEGSWLTVV.

This clone was recorded many times. The chain employs TRBV28 and TRBJ1-2; TRBD1 is a possible D gene (6 bases). Trimming took off 2 bases at V and 1 base at J, with 14 bases between the two ends. The germline V gene has CDR1 MDHEN and CDR2 SYDVKM. The CDR3 has 16 residues. DNA for the CDR3: TGTGCCAGCAGTTTAGGGACAATGACATTTAACTATGGCTACACCTTC. This codes for CASSLGTMTFNYGYTF.

CDR3 DNA sequence: TGTGCCAGTAGTTTGGGGGGCTCCTACGAGCAGTACTTC. Its translation is CASSLGGSYEQYF. The V and J genes are TRBV19 and TRBJ2-7; a weak D match, TRBD2 (6 bases). The CDR3 is 13 residues long. Germline V gene sequence: CDR1 LNHDA, CDR2 SQIVND (reference sequence). Trimming left V 5 bases short and J 0 bases short, with 8 bases between.

The rearrangement joins TRBV6-4 to TRBJ2-1; D is uncertain. CDR3 length equals 13 residues. Germline V gene data show CDR1 as MRHNA and CDR2 as SNTAGT. V dropped 5 bases and J dropped 4 bases, with 9 bases sitting between them. CDR3 sequence: CASSPTEYNEQFF. DNA for the CDR3: TGTGCCAGCAGTCCCACCGAGTACAATGAGCAGTTCTTC.

In the case of this clone: The same CDR3 is also encoded by other DNA sequences in this sample. This chain joins TRBV5-4 and TRBJ1-4; D gene unclear. The germline CDR1 and CDR2 sequences are SGHNT and YYREEE (reference sequence). The CDR3 spans 14 residues. Trimming shortened V by 2 bases and J by 0 bases, and 5 bases separated the two germline ends. The CDR3 protein is CASSFGATNEKLFF. CDR3 nucleotide sequence: TGTGCCAGCAGCTTCGGGGCAACTAATGAAAAACTGTTTTTT. Full variable domain (rest looked up from reference TRBV5-4 and TRBJ1-4): ETGVTQSPTHLIKTRGQQVTLRCSSQSGHNTVSWYQQALGQGPQFIFQYYREEENGRGNFPPRFSGLQFPNYSSELNVNALELDDSALYLCASSFGATNEKLFFGSGTQLSVL.

The V gene is TRBV7-9, the J gene TRBJ2-3; a possible D gene is TRBD2 (6 bases). Germline lookup yields CDR1 SEHNR and CDR2 FQNEAQ (reference sequence). Trimming cost V 5 bases and J 2 bases, with 20 bases left between them. The CDR3 totals 17 residues. DNA of the CDR3: TGTGCCAGCAGCCCCCGACCCCCTAGCGAGTACACAGATACGCAGTATTTT. Its protein product is CASSPRPPSEYTDTQYF.

This clone was detected a few times. As DNA, the CDR3 is TGTGCCAGCAGCAAACTGAGGGGTCCGGACGAGCAGTACTTC. It encodes CASSKLRGPDEQYF. This rearrangement joins TRBV11-2 to TRBJ2-7; D possibly matches TRBD1 or TRBD2 (5 bases each). Trimming took 5 bases from V and 5 from J, leaving 16 bases between them. This CDR3 has 14 residues. Looked up from germline, CDR1 is SGHAT and CDR2 is FQNNGV. The entire variable domain, with the rest obtained from reference TRBV11-2 and TRBJ2-7, is as follows: EAGVAQSPRYKIIEKRQSVAFWCNPISGHATLYWYQQILGQGPKLLIQFQNNGVVDDSQLPKDRFSAERLKGVDSTLKIQPAKLEDSAVYLCASSKLRGPDEQYFGPGTRLTVT.

The CDR3 bases are TGTGCCAGTAGTATAGGCGGAACAGGCGCAGACACCATATATTTT. It translates to CASSIGGTGADTIYF. The rearrangement joins TRBV19 to TRBJ1-3; maybe TRBD1 (5 bases). This CDR3 is built from 15 residues. V lost 1 base, J lost 8 bases, and 15 bases lay in between. Per the germline V gene, CDR1 is LNHDA and CDR2 is SQIVND (reference sequence).

As to this clone: The same CDR3 arises from other DNA sequences in this sample as well. The V and J genes are TRBV5-1 and TRBJ2-5; 11 bases are a match to TRBD1. CDR1 SGHRS and CDR2 YFSETQ come from the germline V gene. CDR3 size: 15 residues. Losses at the gene ends were 0 bases for V and 3 bases for J; bases not matched to a gene: 1. The CDR3 DNA is TGCGCCAGCAGCTTGGGGACAGGGGGCAAAGAGACCCAGTACTTC. It codes for CASSLGTGGKETQYF.

Only a few counts were recorded for this clone. The chain joins TRBV6-5 to TRBJ2-4, with 10 nucleotides matching TRBD1. The V gene end was trimmed by 4 bases and the J gene end by 12 bases; junction bases not matched to a gene: 6. Germline CDR1 is MNHEY and CDR2 is SVGAGI. There are 13 residues in the CDR3. In DNA, the CDR3 is TGTGCCAGCAGTTTAGCGGGACAGGGGACTCAGTACTTC. The encoded protein is CASSLAGQGTQYF.

This clone occurred once. CDR3 region: CASSQDAQRPNTGELFF. The CDR3 coding sequence is TGCGCCAGCAGCCAAGACGCCCAGCGGCCCAACACCGGGGAGCTGTTTTTT. The chain has TRBV4-1 and TRBJ2-2; TRBD2 is a possible D gene (5 bases). The V end lost 0 bases, the J end lost 2 bases, and 13 bases lay between the germline ends. Germline loops: CDR1 MGHRA, CDR2 YSYEKL. This CDR3 comprises 17 residues.

V gene TRBV7-2 combines with J gene TRBJ2-7; D remains unclear. The ends were cut back, 4 bases at V and 0 bases at J, with 13 bases in the middle. Germline V lookup: CDR1 SGHTA, CDR2 FQGNSA. The CDR3 runs to 15 residues. CDR3 region: CASSSQPESSYEQYF. CDR3 coding DNA: TGTGCCAGCAGCTCACAGCCGGAGAGCTCCTACGAGCAGTACTTC.

The chain is built from TRBV6-1 and TRBJ2-3; the match to TRBD2 covers 10 bases. The germline V gene has CDR1 MNHNS and CDR2 SASEGT. The CDR3 is 15 amino acids. The junction had 4 bases not matched to a gene; V was cut back by 6 bases and J by 1 base. In nucleotides, the CDR3 is TGTGCCAGCAGAGCCGGACTAGCGGGCACAGATACGCAGTATTTT. It is translated as CASRAGLAGTDTQYF.

V is TRBV5-5 and J is TRBJ1-1; D might be TRBD1 (5 bases). With 4 bases removed from V and 0 bases from J, the gap between germline ends came to 19 bases. CDR3 size: 17 residues. Germline-derived CDR1 and CDR2 are SGHKS and YYEKEE (reference sequence). The CDR3 nucleotides read TGTGCCAGCAGCCTTGGGGCCCGGGTCCACATGAACACTGAAGCTTTCTTT. As protein: CASSLGARVHMNTEAFF. Using reference TRBV5-5 and TRBJ1-1 for the parts outside the CDR3, the full variable domain is DAGVTQSPTHLIKTRGQQVTLRCSPISGHKSVSWYQQVLGQGPQFIFQYYEKEERGRGNFPDRFSARQFPNYSSELNVNALLLGDSALYLCASSLGARVHMNTEAFFGQGTRLTVV.

Details on this clone: This sample includes further DNA sequences coding for the same CDR3. The V and J genes are TRBV28 and TRBJ1-2; unclear D gene. The CDR3 is 11 amino acids. V lost 6 bases and J lost 4, with 6 bases in between. In germline, CDR1 is MDHEN, CDR2 SYDVKM. DNA for the CDR3: TGTGCCAGCAGCTCCATCTATGGCTACACCTTC. Its protein is CASSSIYGYTF.

For this clone: Other nucleotide sequences in the sample specify the same CDR3. This chain joins TRBV28 and TRBJ2-3; D gene uncertain. Per the germline V gene, CDR1 is MDHEN and CDR2 is SYDVKM. V was shortened by 3 bases and J by 1 base, with 5 bases between the two germline ends. CDR3 size: 13 residues. The CDR3 loop is CASSLSGTDTQYF. The CDR3, as DNA: TGTGCCAGCAGTTTGTCGGGCACAGATACGCAGTATTTT.

The V gene is TRBV19, the J gene TRBJ2-6; D may be TRBD1 (6 bases). The CDR3 spans 15 residues. V lost 5 bases, J lost 2 bases, and 10 bases lay in between. CDR1 LNHDA and CDR2 SQIVND come from the germline V gene (reference sequence). In DNA form, the CDR3 reads TGTGCCAGTAGTCCACAGGGCCCTGGGGCCAACGTCCTGACTTTC. Amino acid sequence: CASSPQGPGANVLTF. The full variable domain, rest sourced from reference TRBV19 and TRBJ2-6, is DGGITQSPKYLFRKEGQNVTLSCEQNLNHDAMYWYRQDPGQGLRLIYYSQIVNDFQKGDIAEGYSVSREKKESFPLTVTSAQKNPTAFYLCASSPQGPGANVLTFGAGSRLTVL.

V and J are TRBV30 and TRBJ2-5; the match to TRBD2 covers 12 bases. CDR3 length: 18 amino acids. Trimming took 0 bases from V and 1 from J; bases not matched to a gene: 9. Germline CDR1 reads GTSNPN; CDR2 reads SVGIG (reference sequence). The CDR3 loop is CAWSVGLAGKGAQETQYF. The CDR3 DNA sequence: TGTGCCTGGAGTGTTGGACTAGCGGGAAAAGGGGCCCAAGAGACCCAGTACTTC.

V is TRBV27 and J is TRBJ1-1; 8 bases are shared with TRBD1. J gave up 0 bases and V 5 bases, and 5 bases lay outside the gene matches. The CDR3 consists of 15 residues. Germline V lookup: CDR1 MNHEY, CDR2 SMNVEV (reference sequence). CDR3 amino acids: CASSTQTGVNTEAFF. The CDR3 DNA sequence: TGTGCCAGCAGTACCCAGACAGGGGTGAACACTGAAGCTTTCTTT.

This rearrangement joins TRBV6-4 to TRBJ2-1, with D hard to call. Germline V gene sequence: CDR1 MRHNA, CDR2 SNTAGT. The CDR3 sequence is 15 residues long. The V end was cut by 3 bases, the J end by 3 bases, with 12 bases between. This CDR3 reads CASSETQSVYNEQFF. Written as DNA, the CDR3 is TGTGCCAGCAGTGAAACCCAGTCAGTCTACAATGAGCAGTTCTTC.

The rearrangement uses TRBV5-1 and TRBJ2-3; D not certain. The V end was cut by 0 bases, the J end by 0 bases, with 8 bases between. The CDR3 consists of 15 residues. CDR1 and CDR2 (germline): SGHRS, YFSETQ. The CDR3 coding sequence is TGCGCCAGCAGCTTGGTTTTAGACAGCACAGATACGCAGTATTTT. It yields the protein CASSLVLDSTDTQYF. Supplemented by reference TRBV5-1 and TRBJ2-3, the full variable domain reads KAGVTQTPRYLIKTRGQQVTLSCSPISGHRSVSWYQQTPGQGLQFLFEYFSETQRNKGNFPGRFSGRQFSNSRSEMNVSTLELGDSALYLCASSLVLDSTDTQYFGPGTRLTVL.

V usage is TRBV5-1 and J usage is TRBJ2-3; 9 bases line up with TRBD1. CDR1 is SGHRS, CDR2 YFSETQ, per germline. V shed 5 bases, J shed 6 bases, and the junction held 10 bases outside the gene matches. The CDR3 loop spans 15 amino acids. In DNA form, the CDR3 reads TGCGCCAGCAGTCAATGGGGACAGGGTCCGGATACGCAGTATTTT. Encoded protein: CASSQWGQGPDTQYF.

The chain has TRBV19 and TRBJ1-1; D is undetermined. CDR1 and CDR2 from the germline V gene are LNHDA and SQIVND (reference sequence). V was trimmed by 4 bases and J by 1 base, leaving 13 bases between them. This CDR3 is built from 15 residues. CDR3: CASSKNQGRNTEAFF. CDR3 nucleotide sequence: TGTGCCAGTAGTAAGAATCAAGGTAGGAACACTGAAGCTTTCTTT.

This clone was counted a single time. V and J are TRBV5-1 and TRBJ1-4; the match to TRBD1 covers 11 bases. Germline assignment: CDR1 SGHRS and CDR2 YFSETQ. The CDR3 length is 15 residues. V lost 4 bases and J lost 8; bases outside the gene matches: 7. As DNA, the CDR3 is TGCGCCAGCAGCGGAGGACAGGGGGCCGGGGAAAAACTGTTTTTT. It is translated as CASSGGQGAGEKLFF.

The CDR3, as DNA: TGTGCCAGCAGAAGGACAGGTCCTGTTGTGTACCCACAAGAGACCCAGTACTTC. It codes for CASRRTGPVVYPQETQYF. The V call is TRBV28, the J call TRBJ2-5; 7 bases are shared with TRBD1. The CDR3 is made up of 18 amino acids. The trim removed 6 bases at V and 2 bases at J, leaving 18 bases unmatched. Germline CDR1 and CDR2: MDHEN and SYDVKM.